This TCR beta chain is from a study of shared clonotypes between healthy human individuals. Germline V gene data show CDR1 as LNHDA and CDR2 as SQIVND (reference sequence). Trimming pared 10 bases from V and 3 bases from J, leaving 15 bases between. This CDR3 spans 13 amino acids. Overall study results and limits: The sharing of 5% to 6.5% of naive CD4 clonotypes was seen across a handful of donors.

With respect to this clone: Its matching antigen is unknown.

Using immunoSEQ multiplex PCR, the repertoire was profiled, and TCRdb retains in-frame clones only, with some absent. The data contain 850,000 to 1,200,000 clones, around 76% of them seen just once; the ten biggest clones take up 1.4%. The sequenced sample was memory CD4+ T cells sorted from blood. Subset here: CD45RA-negative fraction. This TCR came from a man between 18 and 35 years old in good health. The chain joins TRBV19 to TRBJ1-1; D is ambiguous. CDR3 protein: CATQRGEDTEAFF. CDR3 sequence (DNA): TGTGCCACTCAGCGCGGAGAGGACACTGAAGCTTTCTTT.